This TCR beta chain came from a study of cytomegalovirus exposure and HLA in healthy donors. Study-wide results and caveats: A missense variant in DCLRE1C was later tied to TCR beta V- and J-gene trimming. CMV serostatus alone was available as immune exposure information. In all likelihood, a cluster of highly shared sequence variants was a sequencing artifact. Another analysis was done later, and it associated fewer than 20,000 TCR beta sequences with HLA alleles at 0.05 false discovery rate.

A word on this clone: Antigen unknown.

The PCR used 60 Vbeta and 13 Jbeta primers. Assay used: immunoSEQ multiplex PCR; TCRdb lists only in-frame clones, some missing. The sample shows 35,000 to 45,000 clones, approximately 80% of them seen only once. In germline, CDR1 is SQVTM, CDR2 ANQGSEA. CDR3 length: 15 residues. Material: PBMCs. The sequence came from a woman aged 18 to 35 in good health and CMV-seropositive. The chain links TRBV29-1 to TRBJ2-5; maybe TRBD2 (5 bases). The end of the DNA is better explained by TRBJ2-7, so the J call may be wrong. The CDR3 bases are TGCAGCGTTGAGTGCCCGGACTCCATGGATGGCGAGCAGTACTTC. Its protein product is CSVECPDSMDGEQYF.